This note documents a single T cell receptor beta chain sequence. This sample is drawn from a study of shared clonotypes between healthy human individuals. Sequenced by immunoSEQ multiplex PCR; TCRdb stores in-frame clones only, minus some. The table includes approximately 980,000 clones, over 75% detected once. Germline CDR1 is LGHNA and CDR2 is YNFKEQ. The V segment lost 3 bases and the J segment 1 base; nucleotides outside the gene matches: 5. This CDR3 has 15 amino acids. J is TRBJ2-7 and V is TRBV4-2, with 8 bases aligning to TRBD2. The TCR originated in a man aged 18 to 30 in good health. Sequenced material: memory CD4+ T cells sorted from blood. The subset here: CD45RA-negative fraction. The CDR3 DNA follows: TGTGCCAGCAGCCATTTGGCGGGGGGATCCTACGAGCAGTACTTC. It yields the protein CASSHLAGGSYEQYF.